Following are 23 T cell receptor beta chains from one sample sequenced in a study of cytomegalovirus exposure and HLA in healthy donors. PCR was performed using 60 Vbeta and 13 Jbeta primers. Using immunoSEQ multiplex PCR, the repertoire was profiled, and TCRdb retains in-frame clones only, with some absent. The table records about 120,000 clones, 60% to 85% of them present only once. Sequencing was performed on PBMCs. These receptor sequences come from a female donor in good health and CMV-seronegative.

The chain has TRBV19 and TRBJ1-5, with TRBD1 matching 7 bases. The V gene's germline CDR1 is LNHDA and CDR2 SQIVND (reference sequence). V was clipped by 6 bases and J by 0 bases; unmatched bases: 14. The CDR3 consists of 18 residues. This CDR3 reads CASRKQAPTGSSNQPQHF. DNA for the CDR3: TGTGCCAGTAGAAAACAAGCACCGACAGGGAGTAGCAATCAGCCCCAGCATTTT. Looking up the rest from reference TRBV19 and TRBJ1-5 gives the full variable domain: DGGITQSPKYLFRKEGQNVTLSCEQNLNHDAMYWYRQDPGQGLRLIYYSQIVNDFQKGDIAEGYSVSREKKESFPLTVTSAQKNPTAFYLCASRKQAPTGSSNQPQHFGDGTRLSIL.

This clone has only a few counts. The genes are TRBV6-6 and TRBJ2-1; D not resolved. V was clipped by 10 bases and J by 0 bases, with 10 bases between them. CDR1 is MNHNY and CDR2 is SVGAGI in the germline V gene (reference sequence). The CDR3 has 13 amino acids. The CDR3 here is CATGFGSYNEQFF. The CDR3 DNA reads TGTGCCACCGGGTTTGGCTCCTACAATGAGCAGTTCTTC.

This clone came up many times. J is TRBJ1-5 and V is TRBV6-5, with 10 bases that match TRBD1. With 10 bases clipped from V and 6 bases from J, the junction kept 9 bases outside the gene matches. This CDR3 region has 14 residues. Germline CDR1 and CDR2: MNHEY and SVGAGI. The CDR3 here is CATRGQGEVQPQHF. CDR3 nucleotide sequence: TGTGCCACCAGAGGACAGGGGGAGGTTCAGCCCCAGCATTTT.

The V call is TRBV6-1, the J call TRBJ1-2, with D perhaps TRBD1 (6 bases). The CDR3 consists of 16 residues. The germline gives CDR1 MNHNS, CDR2 SASEGT. Trimming removed 4 bases from V and 6 bases from J, with 21 bases in between. The CDR3 nucleotides are TGTGCCAGCAGTGCCCCCGGGGGGCCTGTAATGAATGGCTACACCTTC. Amino acid sequence: CASSAPGGPVMNGYTF.

V and J are TRBV19 and TRBJ1-1; tentative D call: TRBD1 (5 bases). V was cut by 3 bases and J by 4 bases, with 15 bases left in between. Per germline, CDR1 LNHDA and CDR2 SQIVND (reference sequence). This CDR3 spans 15 amino acids. The CDR3 loop is CASSIQGSGRTEAFF. DNA of the CDR3: TGTGCCAGTAGTATTCAGGGATCAGGGCGCACTGAAGCTTTCTTT.

This clone has only a few counts. This chain links TRBV2 with TRBJ1-1; D is undetermined. The length of the CDR3 is 11 residues. Trimming removed 3 bases from V and 5 bases from J, with 4 bases in between. Germline V lookup: CDR1 SNHLY, CDR2 FYNNEI. DNA for the CDR3: TGTGCCAGCAGTGACAGAACTGAAGCTTTCTTT. It encodes CASSDRTEAFF.

CDR3 sequence: CAFGSPLHF. Written as DNA, the CDR3 is TGTGCCTTCGGTTCACCCCTCCACTTT. This chain connects TRBV30 to TRBJ1-6, with no clear D. Per germline, CDR1 GTSNPN and CDR2 SVGIG (reference sequence). The CDR3 is made up of 9 amino acids. V was clipped by 7 bases and J by 9 bases, with 4 bases between them.

This chain connects TRBV7-9 to TRBJ2-7; D is perhaps TRBD1 (5 bases). The CDR3 sequence is 15 residues long. V lost 2 bases, J lost 2 bases, and 13 bases lay in between. Per germline, CDR1 SEHNR and CDR2 FQNEAQ (reference sequence). The CDR3 DNA reads TGTGCCAGCAGCTTACAGGGATCGAGCGCCTACGAGCAGTACTTC. Encoded protein: CASSLQGSSAYEQYF.

The chain employs TRBV7-8 and TRBJ2-3; 9 bases match TRBD2. CDR1 is SGHVS and CDR2 is FQNEAQ in the germline V gene. Trimming cost V 2 bases and J 2 bases; bases outside gene matches: 5. This CDR3 spans 16 amino acids. As DNA, the CDR3 is TGTGCCAGCAGCTTATGGGGCGGGGGGGCCACAGATACGCAGTATTTT. Amino acid sequence: CASSLWGGGATDTQYF.

This chain uses TRBV7-2 with TRBJ2-7; 8 nucleotides align to TRBD2. The germline gives CDR1 SGHTA, CDR2 FQGNSA. The CDR3 loop spans 15 amino acids. Losses at the gene ends were 5 bases for V and 3 bases for J; bases not matched to a gene: 9. The CDR3 is CASSPSGGGFYEQYF. CDR3 nucleotide sequence: TGTGCCAGCAGCCCGAGCGGCGGGGGGTTCTACGAGCAGTACTTC.

The CDR3 region has the DNA TGTGCCAGCAGCTCCCCGCGACAGGGGACCTCCTACGAGCAGTACTTC. It codes for CASSSPRQGTSYEQYF. The rearrangement joins TRBV11-2 to TRBJ2-7, with 8 bases lining up with TRBD1. CDR3 length: 16 amino acids. Germline V gene sequence: CDR1 SGHAT, CDR2 FQNNGV. J gave up 0 bases and V 4 bases, and 8 bases lay outside the gene matches.

This clone turned up a few times. The rearrangement joins TRBV1 to TRBJ2-2; the DNA was not compared with TRBD2, the D call given in the table. TRBV1 is a known pseudogene. The CDR3 totals 19 residues. The CDR3 here is CTSSQATGPVPGNTGELFF. In DNA, the CDR3 is TGCACCAGCAGCCAAGCTACCGGCCCTGTCCCGGGGAACACCGGGGAGCTGTTTTTT.

V usage is TRBV20-1 and J usage is TRBJ2-5; D is undetermined. The V gene lost 4 bases and the J gene lost 4 bases, with 7 bases spanning the gap. The CDR3 has 11 amino acids. Germline CDR1 reads DFQATT; CDR2 reads SNEGSKA (reference sequence). The CDR3 is CSANLIETQYF. As DNA, the CDR3 is TGCAGTGCTAATTTAATAGAGACCCAGTACTTC.

This clone appeared once. Because the CDR3's place on the DNA is in doubt, the DNA is left out and the CDR3 is given as listed by TCRdb. The chain links TRBV6-5 to TRBJ2-3; TRBD2, as called in the table, went unchecked against the DNA. CDR1 and CDR2 (germline): MNHEY, SVGAGI. The CDR3 length equals 12 residues, ends included. CDR3 sequence: CASRQWGGGAYF.

The chain joins TRBV6-1 to TRBJ1-6; 10 positions match TRBD1. CDR3 size: 14 residues. Looked up from germline, CDR1 is MNHNS and CDR2 is SASEGT. V gave up 6 bases and J gave up 10 bases; unmatched junction bases: 6. The CDR3 loop reads CASSPGTGVSPLHF. The CDR3 DNA is TGTGCCAGCAGCCCCGGGACAGGGGTCTCACCCCTCCACTTT.

The V gene is TRBV5-4, the J gene TRBJ2-1; TRBD1 matches at 8 bases. This CDR3 region has 16 residues. V lost 0 bases to trimming and J lost 4 bases; unmatched junction nucleotides: 6. Germline V gene data show CDR1 as SGHNT and CDR2 as YYREEE (reference sequence). The CDR3 reads CASSLGGQGSYNEQFF. DNA of the CDR3: TGTGCCAGCAGCTTGGGTGGACAGGGCTCATACAATGAGCAGTTCTTC. Full variable domain (missing parts from reference TRBV5-4 and TRBJ2-1): ETGVTQSPTHLIKTRGQQVTLRCSSQSGHNTVSWYQQALGQGPQFIFQYYREEENGRGNFPPRFSGLQFPNYSSELNVNALELDDSALYLCASSLGGQGSYNEQFFGPGTRLTVL.

The rearrangement joins TRBV2 to TRBJ2-7; no reliable D call. Between the trimmed V and J ends, which lost 7 bases and 4 bases, there was a span of 14 bases. This CDR3 is built from 13 residues. Germline CDR1 and CDR2: SNHLY and FYNNEI. The CDR3 coding sequence is TGTGCCAGCAATTACGAGATATCATACGAGCAGTACTTC. Amino acids: CASNYEISYEQYF.

The V and J genes are TRBV29-1 and TRBJ2-5; 10 bases are a match to TRBD2. The length of the CDR3 is 14 residues. Germline V gives CDR1 SQVTM, CDR2 ANQGSEA. With V trimmed by 3 bases and J by 5 bases, 6 bases remained unmatched. CDR3 nucleotides: TGCAGCGTTGAGGAGCGGGGGGGCGGGGAGACCCAGTACTTC. The encoded protein is CSVEERGGGETQYF.

In its sample, this clone was seen a few times. The chain recombines TRBV6-6 with TRBJ2-3, with a possible D match to TRBD2 (6 bases). The CDR3 runs 12 residues. Germline V gene data show CDR1 as MNHNY and CDR2 as SVGAGI (reference sequence). Trimming stripped 7 bases from V and 4 bases from J, with 9 bases between. CDR3 in DNA: TGTGCCAGCATGTGGGGGGCAGATACGCAGTATTTT. Amino acids: CASMWGADTQYF.

This clone was seen once. This chain joins TRBV27 and TRBJ2-6, with unresolved D. Per germline, CDR1 MNHEY and CDR2 SMNVEV (reference sequence). V was shortened by 5 bases and J by 0 bases, with 17 bases between the two germline ends. The length of the CDR3 is 18 residues. The CDR3, as DNA: TGTGCCAGCAGTCTACACAGAGCTTCGGTCTCTGGGGCCAACGTCCTGACTTTC. It yields the protein CASSLHRASVSGANVLTF.

This sequence joins TRBV7-8 and TRBJ2-7; a weak D match, TRBD2 (6 bases). The V and J ends lost 5 bases and 4 bases respectively, with 21 bases between them. This CDR3 is built from 16 residues. In germline, CDR1 is SGHVS, CDR2 FQNEAQ. CDR3 in DNA: TGTGCCAGCAGCCCGGTACCCCCCGGAGGGTGGTACGAGCAGTACTTC. Translation: CASSPVPPGGWYEQYF.

The chain carries TRBV4-1 and TRBJ2-7; D is uncertain. Germline V CDR1 and CDR2: MGHRA, YSYEKL. Trimming left V 4 bases short and J 1 base short, with 8 bases between. The CDR3 contains 13 residues. CDR3 DNA sequence: TGCGCCAGCAGCCGGCCGGAGTCCTACGAGCAGTACTTC. Its protein is CASSRPESYEQYF.

Comments on this clone: Its ends do not fully match the called genes, so a read error is possible. J is TRBJ1-1 and V is TRBV7-9, with 7 bases identical to TRBD1. The germline V gene has CDR1 SEHNR and CDR2 FQNEAQ (reference sequence). The CDR3 loop spans 14 amino acids. Here the CDR3 reads CSSTSPTGKLEAFF. The DNA of the CDR3 is TGTTCCAGCACATCCCCGACAGGGAAACTTGAAGCTTTCTTT.